The present entry profiles one TCR beta chain with its context. This clone was detected only once. Its specific antigen is unknown. No base qualities exist here, and no much larger clone lies one base off it. This entry is derived from a study of blood T cell repertoires in COVID-19 (dated by TCRdb to 2020 to 2022). Regarding the complete study: Samples from collaborators originated in the United States, Italy and Spain and spanned both the acute and convalescent phases of COVID-19. The sample metadata nearly always contained a de-identified subject ID, COVID-19 status, age in years and sex. Subjects who had been exposed to COVID-19, were actively infected with it, or had recovered from it provided the deeply sampled blood TCRbeta repertoires that made up the dataset. The samples were drawn from two sources: the first 160 participants of the ongoing ImmuneRACE study, and 1,200 or so subjects contributed by 6 global collaborators. Where available, HLA class I and class II types were obtained from metadata supplied by the sample provider rather than from assay-based typing. The repertoires were made available in a free public database intended to serve as a resource for research on the immune response to SARS-CoV-2. The material from the prospective study consisted of cDNA or gDNA derived from T cells, B-cell-depleted T cells, or PBMCs.

V and J lose 2 bases and 5 bases, and a span of 9 bases separates them. The CDR3 goes from the cysteine to the phenylalanine over 13 residues. Only the CDR3 part of the read is kept: 39 bases, read in frame from the first base. Summary of the overall study and its limitations: Clinical and demographic metadata were provided uncurated, with the amount varying by source and participant.

Each collaborating institution followed its own protocols to collect whole blood in K2EDTA tubes. For TCRbeta analysis, collaborator samples were shipped as frozen whole blood, as isolated PBMCs, or as DNA extracted from either sample type. The immunoSEQ Assay, a bias-controlled multiplex PCR, was used to amplify TCRbeta CDR3 regions from genomic DNA. Per the source publication's procedure: Nucleated cell counts per sample were estimated from amplification of reference gene primers within the assay. To quantify the absolute abundance of each unique TCRbeta CDR3 rearrangement, sequence reads were collapsed and filtered. Productive Simpson clonality was computed per sample as the square root of Simpson's diversity index over productive rearrangements. In TCRdb, the immuneACCESS table is reduced to in-frame sequences with V and J assigned. These tables do not hold every clone; where another copy was compared, an unresolved V gene accounts for under half, and the others remain unexplained. The V and J calls and clone size were taken over from that table, and D and trimming were inferred from the DNA. The sample includes about 120,000 clones, with about 85% observed a single time. Of the sample, 10% to 15% is held by the ten largest clones.

Recombination joined TRBV12-3 or TRBV12-4 with TRBJ2-5; TRBD2 might be the D gene, on 5 matching bases. The clonotype was recovered from a man aged 55 to 70 with acute or convalescent COVID-19. What was sequenced was peripheral blood. Here the CDR3 is given as CASSLNQRETQYF. The DNA is TGTGCCAGCAGTTTAAACCAGCGGGAGACCCAGTACTTC.